Ten or more counts support the clone carrying this T cell receptor beta chain. The record originates from a study of T cell repertoires in cytomegalovirus infection. The CDR3 contains 16 residues. Germline V gene data show CDR1 as SGHVS and CDR2 as FQNEAQ. The V end lost 3 bases, the J end lost 5 bases, and 17 bases lay between the germline ends. Each CDR3 protein is one row after TCRdb ran MiXCR on the reads. The table shows approximately 500,000 distinct CDR3 sequences, with 10% to 12% occurring only once. What was sequenced was PBMCs. The V gene is TRBV7-8, the J gene TRBJ1-5; maybe TRBD1 (5 bases). The origin of this receptor is a human donor in good health (CMV status not recorded). Some clones in this sample may be carry-over from other donors' samples. Here the CDR3 DNA reads TGTGCCAGCAGCTTCCAAAGTTGGGACGGAGATCAGCCCCAGCATTTT. It encodes CASSFQSWDGDQPQHF.